This T cell receptor (beta chain) was retrieved from a study of T cell repertoires in cytomegalovirus infection. Study in general: Public TCR beta signature analysis indicated the presence of both CMV infection and matching HLA type.

On this clonotype: Its antigen is not known.

Germline-derived CDR1 and CDR2 are MNHNS and SASEGT. V shed 6 bases and J shed 5 bases, with 16 bases lying between them. The CDR3 covers 14 residues. TCRdb ran MiXCR on the reads and lists one entry per CDR3 protein. The sample has nearly 450,000 distinct CDR3 sequences, roughly 30% seen once. Study results and limitations: Cumulated frequencies of public TCR beta families served to identify carriers of CMV plus the relevant HLA. The ex vivo response was dominated by HLA-C-restricted CMV-specific TCR beta clonotypes.

Sequencing was performed on PBMCs. This rearrangement joins TRBV6-1 to TRBJ2-5; D may be TRBD2 (7 bases). The receptor was isolated from a human donor in good health (CMV status not recorded). Some clones in this sample may be carry-over from other donors' samples. The CDR3 sequence: CASSDPRGAETQYF. CDR3 sequence (DNA): TGTGCCAGCAGCGATCCCCGGGGGGCGGAGACCCAGTACTTC.